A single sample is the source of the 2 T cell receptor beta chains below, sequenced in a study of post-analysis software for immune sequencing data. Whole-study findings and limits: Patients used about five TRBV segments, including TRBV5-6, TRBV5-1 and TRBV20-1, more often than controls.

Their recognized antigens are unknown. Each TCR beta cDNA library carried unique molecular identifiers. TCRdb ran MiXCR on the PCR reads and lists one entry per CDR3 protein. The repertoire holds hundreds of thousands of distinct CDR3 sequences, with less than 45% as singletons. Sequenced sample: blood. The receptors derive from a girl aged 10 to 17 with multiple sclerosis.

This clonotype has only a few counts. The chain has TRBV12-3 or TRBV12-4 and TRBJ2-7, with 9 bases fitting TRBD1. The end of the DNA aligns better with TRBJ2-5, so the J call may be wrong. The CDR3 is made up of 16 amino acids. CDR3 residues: CASSLKTGGAQKTQYF. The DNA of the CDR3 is TGTGCCAGCAGTTTAAAAACAGGGGGCGCCCAGAAGACCCAGTACTTC.

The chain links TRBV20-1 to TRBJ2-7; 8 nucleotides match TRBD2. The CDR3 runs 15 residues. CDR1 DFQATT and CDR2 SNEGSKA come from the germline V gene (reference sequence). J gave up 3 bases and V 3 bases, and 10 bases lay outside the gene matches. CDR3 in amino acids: CSASSVGTRDYEQYF. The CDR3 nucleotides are TGCAGTGCTAGTTCCGTGGGGACTAGAGACTACGAGCAGTACTTC.